The text below deals with one TCR beta chain. The record originates from a study of T cell responses to AZD1222 COVID-19 vaccine. About the study: Samples with a second dose at about 4 or about 12 weeks were pooled together.

Produced via immunoSEQ multiplex PCR; TCRdb's table is partial and in-frame only. The sample has tens of thousands of clones; 88% are singletons. This CDR3 is built from 15 residues. V was clipped by 4 bases and J by 0 bases, with 10 bases between them. Germline V gene lookup returns CDR1 SEHNR and CDR2 FQNEAQ (reference sequence). This receptor was taken from an adult in good health. The chain combines TRBV7-9 with TRBJ1-3; D is unclear. The sample here was peripheral blood, taken on day 0 of AZD1222 vaccination. CDR3 DNA sequence: TGTGCCAGCAGCTCCGTTGTCCTCTCTGGAAACACCATATATTTT. The encoded protein is CASSSVVLSGNTIYF.